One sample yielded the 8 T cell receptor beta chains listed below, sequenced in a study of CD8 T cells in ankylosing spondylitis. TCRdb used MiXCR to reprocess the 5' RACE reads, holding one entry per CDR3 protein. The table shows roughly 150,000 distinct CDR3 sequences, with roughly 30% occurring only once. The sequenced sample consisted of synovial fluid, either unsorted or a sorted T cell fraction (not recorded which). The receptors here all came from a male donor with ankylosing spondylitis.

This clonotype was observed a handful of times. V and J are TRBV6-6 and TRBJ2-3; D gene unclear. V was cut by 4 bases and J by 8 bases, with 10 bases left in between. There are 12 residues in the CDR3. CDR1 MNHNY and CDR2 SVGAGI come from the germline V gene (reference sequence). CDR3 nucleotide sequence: TGTGCCAGCAGTTTCGACTTGGGTACGCAGTATTTT. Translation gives CASSFDLGTQYF.

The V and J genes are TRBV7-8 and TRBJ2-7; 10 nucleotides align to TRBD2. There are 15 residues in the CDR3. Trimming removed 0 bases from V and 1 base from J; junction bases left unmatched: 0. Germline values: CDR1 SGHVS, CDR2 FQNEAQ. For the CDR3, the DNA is TGTGCCAGCAGCTTAGCTAGCGGGGGGTCCTACGAGCAGTACTTC. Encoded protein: CASSLASGGSYEQYF.

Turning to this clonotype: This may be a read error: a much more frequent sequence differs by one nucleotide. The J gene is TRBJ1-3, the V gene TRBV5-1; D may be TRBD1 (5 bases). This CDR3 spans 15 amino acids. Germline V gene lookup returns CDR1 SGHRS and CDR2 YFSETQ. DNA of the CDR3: TGCGCCAGCAGCTTGGGGCAGGGTGGCGGAAACACCAAATATTTT. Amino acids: CASSLGQGGGNTKYF.

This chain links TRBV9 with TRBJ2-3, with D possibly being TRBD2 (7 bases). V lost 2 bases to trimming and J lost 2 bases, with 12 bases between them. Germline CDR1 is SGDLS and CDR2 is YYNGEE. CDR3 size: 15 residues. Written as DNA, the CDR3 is TGTGCCAGCAGCGTTGAGGGGGGGAACACAGATACGCAGTATTTT. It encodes CASSVEGGNTDTQYF.

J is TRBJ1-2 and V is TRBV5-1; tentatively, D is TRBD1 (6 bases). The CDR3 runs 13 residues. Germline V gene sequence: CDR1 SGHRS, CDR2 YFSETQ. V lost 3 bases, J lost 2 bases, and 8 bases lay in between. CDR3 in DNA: TGCGCCAGCAGCTCAGGGGACAACTATGGCTACACCTTC. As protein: CASSSGDNYGYTF.

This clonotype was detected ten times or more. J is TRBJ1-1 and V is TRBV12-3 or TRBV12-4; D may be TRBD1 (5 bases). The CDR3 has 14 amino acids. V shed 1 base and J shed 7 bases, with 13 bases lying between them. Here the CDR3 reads CASSLGRGPSEAFF. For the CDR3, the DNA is TGTGCCAGCAGTTTAGGGCGGGGACCGAGTGAAGCTTTCTTT.

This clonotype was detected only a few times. CDR3 in DNA: TGTGCCAGCAGCCCGACAGGGGACGGCTACACCTTC. This sequence encodes CASSPTGDGYTF. The chain employs TRBV7-9 and TRBJ1-2; 8 positions match TRBD1. V was pared by 5 bases and J by 8 bases, with 4 bases of the junction left unmatched. Germline CDR1 and CDR2: SEHNR and FQNEAQ (reference sequence). This CDR3 spans 12 amino acids.

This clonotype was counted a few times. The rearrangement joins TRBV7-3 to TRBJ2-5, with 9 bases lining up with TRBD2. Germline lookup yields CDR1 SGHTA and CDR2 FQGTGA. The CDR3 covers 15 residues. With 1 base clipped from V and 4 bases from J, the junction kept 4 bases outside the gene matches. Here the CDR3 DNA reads TGTGCCAGCAGCTTAATTGCGGGGGGGTTAGAGACCCAGTACTTC. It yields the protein CASSLIAGGLETQYF.